These 16 T cell receptor beta chains originate from one sample sequenced in a study of T cell responses to AZD1222 COVID-19 vaccine. TCRdb's table, derived via immunoSEQ multiplex PCR, lists solely in-frame clones and lacks some. Seen here are 90,000 to 130,000 clones, around 90% observed once, and the top ten hold over 3%. The sequences come from peripheral blood, collected on day 0 of MenACWY control vaccination. The origin of the receptors is an adult in good health.

The rearrangement uses TRBV7-2 and TRBJ1-2; maybe TRBD1 (5 bases). This CDR3 contains 15 residues. The V end was cut by 1 base, the J end by 0 bases, with 9 bases between. CDR1 and CDR2 from the germline V gene are SGHTA and FQGNSA. CDR3 protein: CASSLGDGTNYGYTF. CDR3 DNA: TGTGCCAGCAGCTTAGGGGACGGAACTAACTATGGCTACACCTTC.

CDR3 DNA sequence: TGTGCCAGCAGCGCACAGGGGCGGGTCACTGAAGCTTTCTTT. This sequence encodes CASSAQGRVTEAFF. The chain employs TRBV3-1 (or the pseudogene TRBV3-2) and TRBJ1-1; 7 nucleotides align to TRBD1. Per germline, CDR1 LGHDT and CDR2 YNNKEL (reference sequence). J lost 4 bases, V lost 5 bases, and 7 bases had no gene match. The CDR3 contains 14 residues.

The gene calls are TRBV27 and TRBJ2-1; 7 nucleotides align to TRBD2. Trimming removed 5 bases from V and 5 bases from J; junction bases left unmatched: 12. In germline, CDR1 is MNHEY, CDR2 SMNVEV (reference sequence). CDR3 length: 16 amino acids. The CDR3 coding sequence is TGTGCCAGCAGTACGGGACTACCCGGAAACGACAATGAGCAGTTCTTC. Protein product: CASSTGLPGNDNEQFF.

The chain has TRBV28 and TRBJ1-1; perhaps TRBD1 as D (5 bases). The CDR3 has 13 residues. Trimming cost V 4 bases and J 4 bases, with 10 bases left between them. Germline V gene sequence: CDR1 MDHEN, CDR2 SYDVKM. The CDR3 spells CASSSGTGTEAFF. In nucleotides, the CDR3 is TGTGCCAGCAGTTCAGGGACCGGCACTGAAGCTTTCTTT.

The chain links TRBV2 to TRBJ1-5; TRBD1 might be the D (6 bases). Germline CDR1 and CDR2: SNHLY and FYNNEI. CDR3 length: 16 residues. Trimming removed 6 bases at V and 3 bases at J, with 18 bases between. The CDR3 bases are TGTGCCAGCAGCAGGGACACATCAATTCTCAATCAGCCCCAGCATTTT. It is translated as CASSRDTSILNQPQHF.

CDR3 DNA sequence: TGTGCCAGCCTACCCCGGACTTGGTACCAAGAGACCCAGTACTTC. Protein sequence: CASLPRTWYQETQYF. The rearrangement uses TRBV28 and TRBJ2-5, with TRBD2 as a possible D gene (5 bases). Germline V gene lookup returns CDR1 MDHEN and CDR2 SYDVKM. Trimming shortened V by 8 bases and J by 0 bases, and 16 bases separated the two germline ends. The CDR3 covers 15 residues.

CDR3: CASSLRGQTYEQYF. For the CDR3, the DNA is TGTGCCAGCAGCTTACGGGGCCAGACCTACGAGCAGTACTTC. The gene calls are TRBV5-5 and TRBJ2-7; TRBD1 or TRBD2 may be the D gene (5 bases each). V was trimmed by 2 bases and J by 2 bases, leaving 11 bases between them. CDR1 SGHKS and CDR2 YYEKEE come from the germline V gene (reference sequence). The CDR3 contains 14 residues.

To note about this clone: The same CDR3 is also encoded by other DNA sequences in this sample. The chain uses TRBV5-1 and TRBJ1-1; TRBD1 might be the D (6 bases). Trimming took 4 bases from V and 1 from J, leaving 11 bases between them. The CDR3 loop spans 14 amino acids. CDR1 SGHRS and CDR2 YFSETQ come from the germline V gene. The CDR3 DNA sequence: TGCGCCAGCAGCCGGGGACAAGAGAACACTGAAGCTTTCTTT. It codes for CASSRGQENTEAFF.

This chain joins TRBV6-1 and TRBJ1-4, with TRBD1 matching 11 bases. V shed 3 bases, J shed 7 bases, and the junction held 1 base outside the gene matches. The CDR3 extends over 14 amino acids. Germline CDR1 is MNHNS and CDR2 is SASEGT. The CDR3 reads CASSDGQGAEKLFF. The CDR3 nucleotides read TGTGCCAGCAGTGATGGACAGGGGGCTGAAAAACTGTTTTTT.

This clone was seen a handful of times. The chain has TRBV2 and TRBJ1-1, with 8 bases identical to TRBD1. Germline loops: CDR1 SNHLY, CDR2 FYNNEI. V gave up 3 bases and J gave up 6 bases; unmatched junction bases: 0. CDR3 size: 12 residues. The CDR3 region is CASSEDRAEAFF. CDR3 sequence (DNA): TGTGCCAGCAGTGAGGACAGGGCTGAAGCTTTCTTT.

The V gene is TRBV27, the J gene TRBJ2-5; D unresolved. Trimming stripped 3 bases from V and 5 bases from J, with 13 bases between. CDR3 length: 14 residues. The germline V gene has CDR1 MNHEY and CDR2 SMNVEV (reference sequence). The CDR3 DNA is TGTGCCAGCAGTTTGACGTACAGTCAGGAGACCCAGTACTTC. It yields the protein CASSLTYSQETQYF.

In its sample, this clone was seen a few times. The J gene is TRBJ2-6, the V gene TRBV2, with a weak D call TRBD1 (5 bases). Germline V gene data show CDR1 as SNHLY and CDR2 as FYNNEI. The CDR3 is 17 amino acids. Trimming shortened V by 7 bases and J by 0 bases, and 16 bases separated the two germline ends. The CDR3 nucleotides read TGTGCCAGCACCGTAGGGGTTATCGGCTCTGGGGCCAACGTCCTGACTTTC. It is translated as CASTVGVIGSGANVLTF.

This clone occurred a few times. The V call is TRBV28, the J call TRBJ1-5; D call uncertain. V gave up 3 bases and J gave up 4 bases, with 13 bases separating them. CDR1 and CDR2 from the germline V gene are MDHEN and SYDVKM. The CDR3 extends over 15 amino acids. CDR3 in DNA: TGTGCCAGCAGTTTTTCGTCCCAGCTTAATCAGCCCCAGCATTTT. It translates to CASSFSSQLNQPQHF.

This clone has only one observation. The V gene is TRBV28, the J gene TRBJ2-4; 8 nucleotides agree with TRBD2. The V gene end was trimmed by 8 bases and the J gene end by 4 bases; junction bases not matched to a gene: 10. The CDR3 loop spans 15 amino acids. Germline V gene sequence: CDR1 MDHEN, CDR2 SYDVKM. CDR3 protein: CASAPFLAGKNIQYF. CDR3 DNA sequence: TGTGCCAGCGCTCCGTTCTTAGCGGGGAAAAACATTCAGTACTTC.

The chain recombines TRBV9 with TRBJ2-7, with 7 bases fitting TRBD1. V was pared by 0 bases and J by 0 bases, with 6 bases of the junction left unmatched. Germline V lookup: CDR1 SGDLS, CDR2 YYNGEE. The CDR3 covers 16 residues. CDR3 region: CASSVDQYRGSYEQYF. The CDR3, as DNA: TGTGCCAGCAGCGTAGATCAGTACAGGGGCTCCTACGAGCAGTACTTC.

The chain links TRBV6-5 to TRBJ1-4, with D hard to call. The CDR3 consists of 15 residues. V was clipped by 0 bases and J by 1 base, with 6 bases between them. Germline V gene data show CDR1 as MNHEY and CDR2 as SVGAGI. The CDR3 nucleotides are TGTGCCAGCAGTTACTCGAGGCTAACTAATGAAAAACTGTTTTTT. This gives the protein CASSYSRLTNEKLFF.